This note documents a single T cell receptor (beta chain) sequence. Its antigen is not identified. The CDR3 is 16 residues long. The germline V and J ends were trimmed by 0 bases and 2 bases, with 13 bases remaining between them. Germline CDR1 MNHNY, CDR2 SVGAGI (reference sequence). The sample is drawn from a study of Graves' ophthalmopathy and Graves' hyperthyroidism. Overall study results and limits: The model's ophthalmopathy progression predictions had approximately 71% sensitivity and less than 85% specificity.

Amplification of the TCR beta CDR3 regions used RNA transcripts (as template). Following a first-round RT-PCR that used HTBI primers, a second-round multiplex PCR was carried out. TCRdb ran MiXCR on the multiplex PCR reads and lists one entry per CDR3 protein. The sample includes some 1.1 million distinct CDR3 sequences, roughly two fifths of them seen just once. This sequence was found in an adult man with Graves' hyperthyroidism. The sequenced material came from peripheral blood or thyroid tissue (not recorded which). The V call is TRBV6-6, the J call TRBJ1-1; D is unresolved. The CDR3 sequence: CASSYSSRGANTEAFF. CDR3 nucleotide sequence: TGTGCCAGCAGTTACTCCTCAAGAGGAGCAAACACTGAAGCTTTCTTT.